This T cell receptor (beta chain) stems from a study of cytomegalovirus exposure and HLA in healthy donors. Whole-study results and caveats: Later work associated around 18,000 TCR beta sequences with HLA alleles at 0.05 false discovery rate.

The primer mix had 60 Vbeta and 13 Jbeta primers. Produced via immunoSEQ multiplex PCR; TCRdb's table is partial and in-frame only. The repertoire holds under 150,000 clones, with about three quarters as singletons. The germline V gene has CDR1 GTSNPN and CDR2 SVGIG (reference sequence). The ends were cut back, 0 bases at V and 2 bases at J, with 10 bases in the middle. This CDR3 spans 14 amino acids. With regard to this clone: The antigen is not known.

This rearrangement joins TRBV30 to TRBJ2-5; D is uncertain. The clonotype comes from a man aged 18 to 30 in good health and CMV-seronegative. Sequenced sample: PBMCs. The CDR3 here is CAWSVWHLQETQYF. CDR3 in DNA: TGTGCCTGGAGTGTCTGGCACCTTCAAGAGACCCAGTACTTC.